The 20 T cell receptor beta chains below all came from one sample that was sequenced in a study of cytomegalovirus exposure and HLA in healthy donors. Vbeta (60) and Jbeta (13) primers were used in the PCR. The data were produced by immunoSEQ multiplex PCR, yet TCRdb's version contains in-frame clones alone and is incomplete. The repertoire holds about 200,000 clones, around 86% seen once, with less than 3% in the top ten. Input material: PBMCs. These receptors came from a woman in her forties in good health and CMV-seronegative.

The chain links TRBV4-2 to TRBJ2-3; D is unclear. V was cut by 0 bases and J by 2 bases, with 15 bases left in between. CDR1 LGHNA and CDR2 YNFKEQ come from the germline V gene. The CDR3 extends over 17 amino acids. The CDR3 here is CASSQEVRAYSTDTQYF. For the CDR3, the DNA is TGTGCCAGCAGCCAAGAAGTACGCGCTTATTCCACAGATACGCAGTATTTT.

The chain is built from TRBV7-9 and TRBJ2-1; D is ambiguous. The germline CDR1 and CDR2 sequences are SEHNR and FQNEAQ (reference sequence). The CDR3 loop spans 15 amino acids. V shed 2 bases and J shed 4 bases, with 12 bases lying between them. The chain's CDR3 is CASSLREWAYNEQFF. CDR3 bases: TGTGCCAGCAGCTTACGAGAGTGGGCGTACAATGAGCAGTTCTTC.

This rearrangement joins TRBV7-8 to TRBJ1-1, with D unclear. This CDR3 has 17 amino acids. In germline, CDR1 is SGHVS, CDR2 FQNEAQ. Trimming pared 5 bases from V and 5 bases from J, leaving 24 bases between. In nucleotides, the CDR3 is TGTGCCAGCAGCCCGCCACTTGTATCGAGAACACTAACTGAAGCTTTCTTT. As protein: CASSPPLVSRTLTEAFF.

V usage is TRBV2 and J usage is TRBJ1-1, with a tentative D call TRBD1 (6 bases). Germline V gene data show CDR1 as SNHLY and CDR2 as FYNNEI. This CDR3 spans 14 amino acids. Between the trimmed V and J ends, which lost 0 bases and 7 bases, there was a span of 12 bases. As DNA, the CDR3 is TGTGCCAGCAGTGAAGCGGTATCACAGGGTGAAGCTTTCTTT. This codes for CASSEAVSQGEAFF.

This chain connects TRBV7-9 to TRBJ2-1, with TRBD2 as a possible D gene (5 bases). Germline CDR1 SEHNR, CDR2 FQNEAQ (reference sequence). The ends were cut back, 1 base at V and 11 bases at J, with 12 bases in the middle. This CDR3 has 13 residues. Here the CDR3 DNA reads TGTGCCAGCAGCTTAGGTGAGGGTCTCCAGCAGTTCTTC. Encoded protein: CASSLGEGLQQFF.

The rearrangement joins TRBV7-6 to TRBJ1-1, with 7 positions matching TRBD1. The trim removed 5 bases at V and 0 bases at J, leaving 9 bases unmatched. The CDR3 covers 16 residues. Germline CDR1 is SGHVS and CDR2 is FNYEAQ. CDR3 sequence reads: CASSLGQAMMNTEAFF. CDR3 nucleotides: TGTGCCAGCAGCCTTGGACAGGCGATGATGAACACTGAAGCTTTCTTT.

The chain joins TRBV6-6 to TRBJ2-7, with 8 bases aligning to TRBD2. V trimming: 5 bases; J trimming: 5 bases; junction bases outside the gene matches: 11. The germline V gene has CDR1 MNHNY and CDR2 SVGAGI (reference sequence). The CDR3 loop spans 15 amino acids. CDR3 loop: CASSLPGLVNHEQYF. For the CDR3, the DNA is TGTGCCAGCAGTCTACCGGGACTAGTAAACCACGAGCAGTACTTC.

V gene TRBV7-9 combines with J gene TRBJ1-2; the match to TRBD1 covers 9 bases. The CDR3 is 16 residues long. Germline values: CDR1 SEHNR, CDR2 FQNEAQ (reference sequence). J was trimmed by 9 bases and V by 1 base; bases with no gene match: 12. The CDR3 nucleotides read TGTGCCAGCAGCTTAGATGGGACAGGGAGATTGATGCGCTACACCTTC. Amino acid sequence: CASSLDGTGRLMRYTF.

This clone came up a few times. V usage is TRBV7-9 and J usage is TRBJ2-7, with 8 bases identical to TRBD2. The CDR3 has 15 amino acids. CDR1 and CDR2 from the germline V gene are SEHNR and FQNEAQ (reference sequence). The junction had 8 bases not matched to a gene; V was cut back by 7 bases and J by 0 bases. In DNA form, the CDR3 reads TGTGCCAGCATCCTAGCCAGCGGGAGCTCCTACGAGCAGTACTTC. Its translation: CASILASGSSYEQYF.

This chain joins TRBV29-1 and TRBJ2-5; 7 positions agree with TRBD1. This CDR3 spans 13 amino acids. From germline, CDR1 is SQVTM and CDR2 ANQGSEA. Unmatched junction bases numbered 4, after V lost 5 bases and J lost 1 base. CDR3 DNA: TGCAGCGTTACCGACAGGGCCCAAGAGACCCAGTACTTC. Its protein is CSVTDRAQETQYF.

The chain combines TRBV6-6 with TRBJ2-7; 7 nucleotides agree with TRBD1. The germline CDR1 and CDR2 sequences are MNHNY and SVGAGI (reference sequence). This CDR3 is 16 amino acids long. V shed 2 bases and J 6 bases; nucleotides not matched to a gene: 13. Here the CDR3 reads CASSYPKGGPTREQYF. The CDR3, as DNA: TGTGCCAGCAGTTACCCCAAAGGGGGCCCTACGCGCGAGCAGTACTTC.

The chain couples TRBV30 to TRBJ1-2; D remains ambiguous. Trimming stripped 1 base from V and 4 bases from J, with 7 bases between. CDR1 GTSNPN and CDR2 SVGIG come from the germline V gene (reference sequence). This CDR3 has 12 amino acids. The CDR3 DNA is TGTGCCTGGAGTGGAGGGAGCTATGGCTACACCTTC. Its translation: CAWSGGSYGYTF.

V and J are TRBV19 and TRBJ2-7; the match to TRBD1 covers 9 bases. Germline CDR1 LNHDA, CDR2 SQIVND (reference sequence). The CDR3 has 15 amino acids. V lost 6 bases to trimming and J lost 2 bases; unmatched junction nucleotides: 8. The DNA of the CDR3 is TGTGCCAGTAGCCTCGGACAGGGGATGGCCTACGAGCAGTACTTC. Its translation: CASSLGQGMAYEQYF.

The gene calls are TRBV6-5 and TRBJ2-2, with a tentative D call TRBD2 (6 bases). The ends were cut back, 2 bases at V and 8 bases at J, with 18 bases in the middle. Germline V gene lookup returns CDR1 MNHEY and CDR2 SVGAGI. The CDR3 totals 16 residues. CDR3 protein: CASSYGSRRGTGELFF. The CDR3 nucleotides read TGTGCCAGCAGTTACGGATCGAGGCGGGGCACGGGGGAGCTGTTTTTT.

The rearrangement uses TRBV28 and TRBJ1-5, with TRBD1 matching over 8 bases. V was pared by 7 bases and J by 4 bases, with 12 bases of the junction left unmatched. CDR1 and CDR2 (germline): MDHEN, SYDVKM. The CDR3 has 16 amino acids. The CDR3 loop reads CASTRRGQGANQPQHF. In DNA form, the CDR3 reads TGTGCCAGCACGAGGCGGGGGCAGGGGGCAAATCAGCCCCAGCATTTT.

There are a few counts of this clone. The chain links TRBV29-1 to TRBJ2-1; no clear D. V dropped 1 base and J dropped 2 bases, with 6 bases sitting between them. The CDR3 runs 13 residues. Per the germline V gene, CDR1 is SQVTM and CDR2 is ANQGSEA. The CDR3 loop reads CSVEARAYNEQFF. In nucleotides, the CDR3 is TGCAGCGTTGAAGCCCGCGCCTACAATGAGCAGTTCTTC.

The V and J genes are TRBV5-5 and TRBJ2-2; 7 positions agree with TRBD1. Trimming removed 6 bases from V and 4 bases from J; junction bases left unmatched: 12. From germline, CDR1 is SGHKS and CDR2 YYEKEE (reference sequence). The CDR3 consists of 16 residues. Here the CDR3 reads CASTKGAQGRTGELFF. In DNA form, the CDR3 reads TGTGCCAGCACTAAGGGGGCACAGGGGCGCACCGGGGAGCTGTTTTTT.

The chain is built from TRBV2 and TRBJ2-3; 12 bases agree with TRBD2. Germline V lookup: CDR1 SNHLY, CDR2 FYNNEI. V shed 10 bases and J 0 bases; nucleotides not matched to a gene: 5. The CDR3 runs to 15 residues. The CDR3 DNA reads TGTGCCACCAAGGGGACTAGCGGGAGCACAGATACGCAGTATTTT. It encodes CATKGTSGSTDTQYF.

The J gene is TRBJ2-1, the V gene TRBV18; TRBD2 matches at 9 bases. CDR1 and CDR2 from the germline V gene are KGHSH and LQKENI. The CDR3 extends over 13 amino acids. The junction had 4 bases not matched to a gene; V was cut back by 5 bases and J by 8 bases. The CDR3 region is CASSWGLAYEQFF. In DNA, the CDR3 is TGTGCCAGCTCATGGGGACTAGCCTATGAGCAGTTCTTC.

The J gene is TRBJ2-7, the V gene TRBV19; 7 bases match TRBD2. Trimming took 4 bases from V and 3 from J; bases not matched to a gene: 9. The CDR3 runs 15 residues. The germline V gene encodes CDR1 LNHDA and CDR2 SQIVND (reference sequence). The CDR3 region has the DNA TGTGCCAGTAGTACCTCTAGCGGCAGAAGCTACGAGCAGTACTTC. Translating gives CASSTSSGRSYEQYF.